Listed below are T cell receptor beta chains from one sample, sequenced in a study of Ad26.COV2.S vaccination and SARS-CoV-2 variants. Only in-frame clones appear in the TCRdb table, and some are missing; sequencing was by immunoSEQ multiplex PCR. Seen here are more than 300,000 clones, around four fifths observed once, and the top ten hold approximately 2.2%. The sequencing here drew on peripheral blood, taken in a trial of Ad26.COV2.S vaccine versus placebo. Receptors originate from a person aged 18-65 years who received the Ad26.COV2.S COVID-19 vaccine or a placebo. Each CDR3 is given with its conserved first and last residue. The D gene is left open where the match is weak. The size of a clone is reported for some rows only, either as once, few or many, or as a class for expanded clones.

J gene | V gene | D gene | clone size | CDR3 DNA | CDR3 protein
TRBJ2-1 | TRBV7-9 | . | once | TGTGCCAGCAGCCGCGGTGGTCTACGCGAGTTCTTC | CASSRGGLREFF
TRBJ1-5 | TRBV10-3 | . | once | TGTGCCATCAGTGAGGGCATAAGGGACGGCAATCAGCCCCAGCATTTT | CAISEGIRDGNQPQHF
TRBJ2-2 | TRBV27 | . | . | TGTGCCAGCAGTTTAGTTCGTCCCGGGGAGCTGTTTTTT | CASSLVRPGELFF
TRBJ2-2 | TRBV19 | . | . | TGTGCCAGTAGTATAGGGAGGAGCTCTAAGGGCACCGGGGAGCTGTTTTTT | CASSIGRSSKGTGELFF
TRBJ2-1 | TRBV11-2 | . | . | TGTGCCAGCAGCTTAAATGTTTATGAGCAGTTCTTC | CASSLNVYEQFF
TRBJ2-3 | TRBV7-2 | . | once | TGTGCCAGCAGCTCGGGGGGCACAGATACGCAGTATTTT | CASSSGGTDTQYF
TRBJ2-7 | TRBV6-5 | . | . | TGTGCCAGCAGTTACTCGACAGGAACCTACGAGCAGTACTTC | CASSYSTGTYEQYF
TRBJ2-6 | TRBV19 | . | . | TGTGCCAGTAGTATCGGGGTTGGGGCCAACGTCCTGACTTTC | CASSIGVGANVLTF
TRBJ2-1 | TRBV18 | TRBD1 | . | TGTGCCAGCTCACCTTCAATTCGGACAGGGGAAAGCGGTGAGCAGTTCTTC | CASSPSIRTGESGEQFF
TRBJ2-7 | TRBV21-1 | . | . | TGTGCCAGCAGCTCGGGAGTGCGGGACGAGCAGTACTTC | CASSSGVRDEQYF
TRBJ1-1 | TRBV5-5 | . | . | TGTGCCAGCAGCTTGTGGGGGAACACTGAAGCTTTCTTT | CASSLWGNTEAFF
TRBJ1-1 | TRBV2 | . | . | TGTGCCAGCATCAGGCTGAGGAACACTGAAGCTTTCTTT | CASIRLRNTEAFF
TRBJ2-1 | TRBV6-5 | . | . | TGTGCCAGCAGGTCTCCCGGAGGGACACTCAATGAGCAGTTCTTC | CASRSPGGTLNEQFF
TRBJ2-5 | TRBV7-9 | . | once | TGTGCCAGCAGCGTGCCCCCGGGACATAGATCGGAGACCCAGTACTTC | CASSVPPGHRSETQYF
TRBJ2-1 | TRBV11-1 | . | . | TGTGCCAGCAGCTTAGAACGGAATGAGCAGTTCTTC | CASSLERNEQFF
TRBJ2-1 | TRBV7-2 | TRBD2 | . | TGTGCCAGCAGCCCCAGTGCGAGGCGGGGGTCCTACAATGAGCAGTTCTTC | CASSPSARRGSYNEQFF
TRBJ1-3 | TRBV5-1 | . | . | TGCGCCAGCAGCTTCTACGGGACCGGGGACGGGAAGAGTTTT | CASSFYGTGDGKSF
TRBJ1-3 | TRBV7-9 | . | few | TGTGCCAGCAGCTTACTTGACACCATGGGAACTGGAAACACCATATATTTT | CASSLLDTMGTGNTIYF
TRBJ2-7 | TRBV5-4 | . | . | TGTGCCAGCAGCTTGGCAGGGTATTCCTCCTACGAGCAGTACTTC | CASSLAGYSSYEQYF
TRBJ2-1 | TRBV9 | . | . | TGTGCCAGCAGCCCTGAGCAGTTCTTC | CASSPEQFF
TRBJ2-2 | TRBV5-4 | TRBD2 | few | TGTGCCAGCAGCCCCTTTAGCGGGGGGGCGGCCGGGGAGCTGTTTTTT | CASSPFSGGAAGELFF
TRBJ2-1 | TRBV10-1 | . | . | TGCGCCAGCAGTGTTGGGGCGAGGCCCTACAATGAGCAGTTCTTC | CASSVGARPYNEQFF
TRBJ2-3 | TRBV28 | . | . | TGTGCCAGCAGTCCCCGGGGCAGCAGCACAGATACGCAGTATTTT | CASSPRGSSTDTQYF
TRBJ2-7 | TRBV3-1/TRBV3-2 | . | . | TGTGCCAGCAGCCAGCTTGGTGAAACCCACGAGCAGTACTTC | CASSQLGETHEQYF
TRBJ2-5 | TRBV28 | TRBD2 | . | TGTGCCAGCAGTCCAGCGGGGGGTAGGGAGACCCAGTACTTC | CASSPAGGRETQYF
TRBJ1-3 | TRBV7-8 | . | . | TGTGCCAGCAGCTTATCGGGGGGGCCGGCTGGAAACACCATATATTTT | CASSLSGGPAGNTIYF
TRBJ1-5 | TRBV14 | TRBD1 | . | TGTGCCAGCAGCCGACCACAGGGGGTCCCGGGCAATCAGCCCCAGCATTTT | CASSRPQGVPGNQPQHF
TRBJ1-4 | TRBV7-9 | . | . | TGTGCCAGCAGCTTACTCGGACAGAATAATGAAAAACTGTTTTTT | CASSLLGQNNEKLFF
TRBJ2-5 | TRBV28 | TRBD1 | . | TGTGCCAGCAGCGACAGGGGGCGCGAGACCCAGTACTTC | CASSDRGRETQYF